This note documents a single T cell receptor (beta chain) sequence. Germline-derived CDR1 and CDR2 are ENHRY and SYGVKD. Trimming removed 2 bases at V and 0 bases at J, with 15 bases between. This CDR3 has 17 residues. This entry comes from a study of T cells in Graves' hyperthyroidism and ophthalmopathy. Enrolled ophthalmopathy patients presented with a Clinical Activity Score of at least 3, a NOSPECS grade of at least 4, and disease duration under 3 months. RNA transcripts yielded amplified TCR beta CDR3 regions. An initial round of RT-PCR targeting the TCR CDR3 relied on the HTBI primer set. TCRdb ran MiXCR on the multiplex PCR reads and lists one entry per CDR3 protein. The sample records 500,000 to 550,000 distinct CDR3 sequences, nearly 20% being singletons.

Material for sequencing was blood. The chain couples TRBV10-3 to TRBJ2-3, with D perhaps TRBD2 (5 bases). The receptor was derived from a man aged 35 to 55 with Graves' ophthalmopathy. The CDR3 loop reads CAISEDGVRASTDTQYF. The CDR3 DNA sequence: TGTGCCATCAGTGAGGACGGGGTGCGGGCGAGCACAGATACGCAGTATTTT.